The 16 T cell receptor beta chains listed next were all sequenced from one sample in a study of T cells after yellow fever vaccination. Using its own MiXCR run on the 5' RACE reads, TCRdb lists one record per CDR3 protein. There are hundreds of thousands of distinct CDR3 sequences in the sample; approximately 13% occur only once, and around 14% lies in the top ten. The material was PBMCs, obtained on the day of the yellow fever booster vaccination. These receptors came from a man aged 25 to 40 who received the YFV17D yellow fever vaccine.

The chain carries TRBV27 and TRBJ2-5, with 11 bases aligning to TRBD2. Germline V gene data show CDR1 as MNHEY and CDR2 as SMNVEV (reference sequence). The V segment lost 4 bases and the J segment 5 bases; nucleotides outside the gene matches: 6. CDR3 length: 15 residues. The CDR3 loop reads CASSSGTSGGETQYF. The CDR3 nucleotides are TGTGCCAGCAGTTCTGGGACTAGCGGAGGCGAGACCCAGTACTTC.

This clonotype was counted a few times. The chain is built from TRBV5-6 and TRBJ2-1; 9 bases map to TRBD1. The CDR3 has 15 residues. Germline CDR1 reads SGHDT; CDR2 reads YYEEEE. The ends lost 4 bases at V and 8 bases at J; junction bases unmatched: 10. In nucleotides, the CDR3 is TGTGCCAGCAGCCGCGGGACAGGGCTATTGGATGAGCAGTTCTTC. Protein product: CASSRGTGLLDEQFF. The entire variable domain, with the rest obtained from reference TRBV5-6 and TRBJ2-1, is as follows: DAGVTQSPTHLIKTRGQQVTLRCSPKSGHDTVSWYQQALGQGPQFIFQYYEEEERQRGNFPDRFSGHQFPNYSSELNVNALLLGDSALYLCASSRGTGLLDEQFFGPGTRLTVL.

The chain is built from TRBV7-2 and TRBJ2-7, with D maybe TRBD2 (6 bases). V gave up 4 bases and J gave up 4 bases, with 14 bases separating them. The CDR3 extends over 14 amino acids. CDR1 and CDR2 from the germline V gene are SGHTA and FQGNSA. CDR3 in amino acids: CASSWRGGAYEQYF. The CDR3 DNA follows: TGTGCCAGCAGCTGGAGGGGTGGGGCGTACGAGCAGTACTTC.

The chain carries TRBV20-1 and TRBJ2-1, with a weak D call TRBD1 (6 bases). Germline V CDR1 and CDR2: DFQATT, SNEGSKA (reference sequence). This CDR3 comprises 13 residues. Between the trimmed V and J ends, which lost 2 bases and 5 bases, there was a span of 10 bases. Here the CDR3 reads CSARSGTNNEQFF. CDR3 nucleotides: TGCAGTGCTAGATCCGGGACAAACAATGAGCAGTTCTTC.

V gene TRBV10-3 combines with J gene TRBJ2-7, with D perhaps TRBD2 (5 bases). V was shortened by 6 bases and J by 0 bases, with 12 bases between the two germline ends. CDR1 is ENHRY and CDR2 is SYGVKD in the germline V gene. The CDR3 is 14 amino acids. The CDR3 region is CAIRERASSYEQYF. The CDR3 DNA follows: TGTGCCATCAGGGAGAGGGCGAGCTCCTACGAGCAGTACTTC.

This rearrangement joins TRBV3-1 to TRBJ2-2; maybe TRBD2 (6 bases). The CDR3 is 18 amino acids. Germline V gene data show CDR1 as LGHDT and CDR2 as YNNKEL (reference sequence). Trimming cost V 0 bases and J 3 bases, with 17 bases left between them. The CDR3 loop is CASSQDSRGLGYTGELFF. The CDR3 region has the DNA TGTGCCAGCAGCCAAGATAGCCGGGGGTTGGGATACACCGGGGAGCTGTTTTTT. Combining the CDR3 with reference TRBV3-1 and TRBJ2-2 gives the whole variable domain DTAVSQTPKYLVTQMGNDKSIKCEQNLGHDTMYWYKQDSKKFLKIMFSYNNKELIINETVPNRFSPKSPDKAHLNLHINSLELGDSAVYFCASSQDSRGLGYTGELFFGEGSRLTVL.

The chain uses TRBV30 and TRBJ1-5; D may be TRBD1 (5 bases). Deletions cut 3 bases from V and 3 bases from J, with 9 bases between. This CDR3 region has 13 residues. The germline CDR1 and CDR2 sequences are GTSNPN and SVGIG (reference sequence). CDR3 protein: CAWSGAVNQPQHF. The CDR3 DNA reads as TGTGCCTGGAGCGGGGCGGTCAATCAGCCCCAGCATTTT.

This clonotype was observed a few times. The chain combines TRBV3-1 with TRBJ1-6; the D is unclear. CDR3 length equals 15 residues. Germline V gene lookup returns CDR1 LGHDT and CDR2 YNNKEL (reference sequence). V was clipped by 3 bases and J by 2 bases, with 8 bases between them. In DNA form, the CDR3 reads TGTGCCAGCAGCCAGCGATCTCCCTATAATTCACCCCTCCACTTT. Its translation is CASSQRSPYNSPLHF.

The V call is TRBV29-1, the J call TRBJ2-1; the D gene is possibly TRBD2 (6 bases). The CDR3 sequence is 15 residues long. Looked up from germline, CDR1 is SQVTM and CDR2 is ANQGSEA. Trimming removed 0 bases from V and 2 bases from J, with 11 bases in between. In nucleotides, the CDR3 is TGCAGCGTTGAAGAAAGGTTAGCGGCCTACAATGAGCAGTTCTTC. Encoded protein: CSVEERLAAYNEQFF.

The chain carries TRBV20-1 and TRBJ2-7, with D perhaps TRBD1 or TRBD2 (5 bases each). V lost 6 bases, J lost 2 bases, and 14 bases lay in between. Germline V gene lookup returns CDR1 DFQATT and CDR2 SNEGSKA (reference sequence). The CDR3 totals 13 residues. CDR3 sequence: CSASGTSPYEQYF. The CDR3 nucleotides read TGCAGTGCCAGTGGGACGTCACCCTACGAGCAGTACTTC.

This clonotype showed up just a few times. The chain has TRBV28 and TRBJ1-5; D is unresolved. This CDR3 has 15 residues. The germline CDR1 and CDR2 sequences are MDHEN and SYDVKM. V was clipped by 1 base and J by 2 bases, with 9 bases between them. The DNA for the CDR3 is TGTGCCAGCAGTTTATTATCGAGCGGCAATCAGCCCCAGCATTTT. It is translated as CASSLLSSGNQPQHF.

The chain has TRBV11-1 and TRBJ2-3, with TRBD2 matching 8 bases. This CDR3 comprises 18 residues. Germline assignment: CDR1 SGHAT and CDR2 FQDESV (reference sequence). J lost 4 bases, V lost 6 bases, and 18 bases had no gene match. DNA of the CDR3: TGTGCCAGCAGACGACAAGGTTCGGGACTAGGGGGGGCAGATACGCAGTATTTT. Protein: CASRRQGSGLGGADTQYF.

Points on this clonotype: At one boundary the junction diverges from the germline segment, which might be a read error. The rearrangement uses TRBV14 and TRBJ2-5; D call uncertain. The CDR3 length is 14 residues. Per the germline V gene, CDR1 is SGHDN and CDR2 is FVKESK. CDR3 residues: CASSQEPQEETQHF. In nucleotides, the CDR3 is TGTGCCAGCAGCCAAGAACCCCAGGAAGAGACCCAGCACTTC.

There are a few counts of this clonotype. The chain carries TRBV20-1 and TRBJ2-3; possibly TRBD2 for D (6 bases). The CDR3 covers 11 residues. V was trimmed by 8 bases and J by 7 bases, leaving 13 bases between them. CDR1 is DFQATT and CDR2 is SNEGSKA in the germline V gene (reference sequence). CDR3: CSPEEGHTQYF. The CDR3 bases are TGCAGTCCCGAGGAGGGTCATACGCAGTATTTT.

This clonotype was detected only a few times. V and J are TRBV30 and TRBJ1-2; TRBD1 matches at 7 bases. V trimming: 4 bases; J trimming: 8 bases; junction bases outside the gene matches: 4. Germline V gives CDR1 GTSNPN, CDR2 SVGIG (reference sequence). The CDR3 contains 11 residues. The CDR3 region has the DNA TGTGCCTGGAATCAGGGGGACGGCTACACCTTC. This gives the protein CAWNQGDGYTF.

This clonotype appeared a few times. The gene calls are TRBV7-2 and TRBJ1-5; the match to TRBD1 covers 8 bases. The CDR3 totals 14 residues. J lost 4 bases, V lost 3 bases, and 2 bases had no gene match. CDR1 and CDR2 (germline): SGHTA, FQGNSA. CDR3 loop: CASSLDRANQPQHF. In DNA form, the CDR3 reads TGTGCCAGCAGCTTGGACAGGGCAAATCAGCCCCAGCATTTT.